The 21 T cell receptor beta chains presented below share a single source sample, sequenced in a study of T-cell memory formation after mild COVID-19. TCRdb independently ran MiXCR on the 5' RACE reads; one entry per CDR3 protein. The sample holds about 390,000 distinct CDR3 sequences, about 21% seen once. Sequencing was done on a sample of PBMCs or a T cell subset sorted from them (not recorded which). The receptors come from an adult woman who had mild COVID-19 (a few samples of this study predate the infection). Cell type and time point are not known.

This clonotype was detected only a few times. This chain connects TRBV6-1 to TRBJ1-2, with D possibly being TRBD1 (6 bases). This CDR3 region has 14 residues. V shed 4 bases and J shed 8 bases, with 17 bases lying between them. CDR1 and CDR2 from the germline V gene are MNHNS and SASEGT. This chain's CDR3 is CASSVQGSPGGYTF. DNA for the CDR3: TGTGCCAGCAGTGTACAGGGCAGCCCCGGAGGCTACACCTTC.

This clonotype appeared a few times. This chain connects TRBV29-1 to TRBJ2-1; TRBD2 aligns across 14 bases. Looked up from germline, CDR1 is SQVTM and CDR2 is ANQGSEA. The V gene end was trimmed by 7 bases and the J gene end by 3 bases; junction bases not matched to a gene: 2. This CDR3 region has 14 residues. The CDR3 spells CSAGLAGGYNEQFF. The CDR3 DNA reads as TGCAGCGCCGGACTAGCGGGAGGCTACAATGAGCAGTTCTTC.

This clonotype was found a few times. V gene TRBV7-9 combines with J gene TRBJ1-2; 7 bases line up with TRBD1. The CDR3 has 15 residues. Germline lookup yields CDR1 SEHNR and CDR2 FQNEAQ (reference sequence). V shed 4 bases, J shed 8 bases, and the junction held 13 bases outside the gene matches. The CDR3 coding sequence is TGTGCCAGCAGCTCGGCCTTACAGGGGTCTGGAGGCTACACCTTC. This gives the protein CASSSALQGSGGYTF.

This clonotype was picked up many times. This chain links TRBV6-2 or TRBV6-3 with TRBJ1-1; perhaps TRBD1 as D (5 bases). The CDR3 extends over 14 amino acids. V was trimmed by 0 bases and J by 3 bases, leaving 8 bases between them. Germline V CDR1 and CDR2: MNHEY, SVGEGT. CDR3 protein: CASSYSHRYTEAFF. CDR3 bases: TGTGCCAGCAGTTACTCTCACAGGTACACTGAAGCTTTCTTT.

Here the CDR3 reads CASSYSRHFSNQPQHF. The CDR3 coding sequence is TGTGCCAGCAGTTATTCCCGGCACTTTAGCAATCAGCCCCAGCATTTT. This chain joins TRBV6-5 and TRBJ1-5; no definite D call. The CDR3 is made up of 16 amino acids. V gave up 3 bases and J gave up 0 bases, with 12 bases separating them. The germline V gene encodes CDR1 MNHEY and CDR2 SVGAGI.

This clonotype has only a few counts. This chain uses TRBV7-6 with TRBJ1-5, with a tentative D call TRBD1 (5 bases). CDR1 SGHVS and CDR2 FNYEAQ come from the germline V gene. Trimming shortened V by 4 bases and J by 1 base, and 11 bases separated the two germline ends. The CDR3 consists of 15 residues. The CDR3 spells CASSSGRGSNQPQHF. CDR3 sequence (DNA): TGTGCCAGCAGCTCAGGGCGGGGGAGCAATCAGCCCCAGCATTTT.

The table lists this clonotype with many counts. CDR3 DNA: TGCGCCAGCAGTGAAGGCCAGGGAGGGCCCTACGAGCAGTACTTC. Amino acids: CASSEGQGGPYEQYF. This rearrangement joins TRBV10-2 to TRBJ2-7; 7 bases map to TRBD2. This CDR3 is built from 15 residues. Germline-derived CDR1 and CDR2 are WSHSY and SAAADI. The J segment lost 2 bases and the V segment lost 3 bases, leaving 7 bases of the junction unmatched.

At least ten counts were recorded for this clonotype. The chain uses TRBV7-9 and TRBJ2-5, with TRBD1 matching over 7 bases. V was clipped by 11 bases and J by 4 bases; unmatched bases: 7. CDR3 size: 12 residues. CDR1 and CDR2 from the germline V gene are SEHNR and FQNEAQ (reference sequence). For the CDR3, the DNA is TGTGCCGGGGGACAGTCGAGAGAGACCCAGTACTTC. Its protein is CAGGQSRETQYF.

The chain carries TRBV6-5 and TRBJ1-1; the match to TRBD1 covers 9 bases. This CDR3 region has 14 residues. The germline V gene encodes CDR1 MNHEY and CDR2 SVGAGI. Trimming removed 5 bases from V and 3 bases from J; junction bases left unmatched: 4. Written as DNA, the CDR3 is TGTGCCAGCAGTGCCGGGACAGGGCACACTGAAGCTTTCTTT. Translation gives CASSAGTGHTEAFF.

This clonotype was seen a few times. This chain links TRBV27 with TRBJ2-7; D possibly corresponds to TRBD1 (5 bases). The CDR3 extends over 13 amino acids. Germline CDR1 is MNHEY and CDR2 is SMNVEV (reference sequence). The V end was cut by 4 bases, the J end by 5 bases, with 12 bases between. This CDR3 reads CASSYGRVDEQYF. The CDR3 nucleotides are TGTGCCAGCAGTTATGGCAGGGTGGACGAGCAGTACTTC.

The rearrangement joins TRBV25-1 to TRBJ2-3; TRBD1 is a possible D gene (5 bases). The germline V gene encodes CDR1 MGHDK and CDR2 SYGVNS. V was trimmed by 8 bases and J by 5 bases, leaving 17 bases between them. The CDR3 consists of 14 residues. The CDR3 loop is CASQTAGIVDTQYF. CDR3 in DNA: TGTGCCAGCCAGACCGCAGGGATCGTAGATACGCAGTATTTT.

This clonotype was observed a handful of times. The CDR3 region is CASSQMTSDQETQYF. DNA of the CDR3: TGTGCCAGCAGCCAGATGACTAGCGACCAAGAGACCCAGTACTTC. V usage is TRBV3-1 and J usage is TRBJ2-5; 8 bases are shared with TRBD2. V was clipped by 3 bases and J by 0 bases; unmatched bases: 3. This CDR3 contains 15 residues. CDR1 is LGHDT, CDR2 YNNKEL, per germline (reference sequence).

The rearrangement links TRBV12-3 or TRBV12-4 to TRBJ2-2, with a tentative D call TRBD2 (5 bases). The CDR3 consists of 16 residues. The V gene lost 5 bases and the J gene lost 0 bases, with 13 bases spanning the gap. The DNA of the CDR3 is TGTGCCAGCAGTGCCCGGACGGGAACGAACACCGGGGAGCTGTTTTTT. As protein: CASSARTGTNTGELFF.

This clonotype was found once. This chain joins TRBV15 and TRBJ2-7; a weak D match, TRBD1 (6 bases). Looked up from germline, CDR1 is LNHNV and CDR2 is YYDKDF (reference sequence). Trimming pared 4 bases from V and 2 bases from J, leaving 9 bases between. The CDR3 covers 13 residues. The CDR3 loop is CATSMDRAYEQYF. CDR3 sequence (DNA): TGTGCCACCAGCATGGACAGAGCCTACGAGCAGTACTTC.

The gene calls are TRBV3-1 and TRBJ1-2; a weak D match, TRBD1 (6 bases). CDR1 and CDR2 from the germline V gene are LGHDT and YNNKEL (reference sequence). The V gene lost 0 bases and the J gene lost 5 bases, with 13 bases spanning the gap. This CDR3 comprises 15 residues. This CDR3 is CASSQEGRGAYGYTF. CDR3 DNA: TGTGCCAGCAGCCAAGAGGGCAGGGGCGCATATGGCTACACCTTC. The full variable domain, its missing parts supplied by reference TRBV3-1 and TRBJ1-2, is DTAVSQTPKYLVTQMGNDKSIKCEQNLGHDTMYWYKQDSKKFLKIMFSYNNKELIINETVPNRFSPKSPDKAHLNLHINSLELGDSAVYFCASSQEGRGAYGYTFGSGTRLTVV.

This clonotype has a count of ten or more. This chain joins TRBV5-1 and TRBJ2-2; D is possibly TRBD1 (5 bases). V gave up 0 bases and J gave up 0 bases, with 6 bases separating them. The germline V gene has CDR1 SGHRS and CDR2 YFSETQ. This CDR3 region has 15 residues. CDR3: CASSLGQTNTGELFF. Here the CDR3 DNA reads TGCGCCAGCAGCTTGGGACAGACGAACACCGGGGAGCTGTTTTTT. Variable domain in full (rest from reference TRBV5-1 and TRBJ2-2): KAGVTQTPRYLIKTRGQQVTLSCSPISGHRSVSWYQQTPGQGLQFLFEYFSETQRNKGNFPGRFSGRQFSNSRSEMNVSTLELGDSALYLCASSLGQTNTGELFFGEGSRLTVL.

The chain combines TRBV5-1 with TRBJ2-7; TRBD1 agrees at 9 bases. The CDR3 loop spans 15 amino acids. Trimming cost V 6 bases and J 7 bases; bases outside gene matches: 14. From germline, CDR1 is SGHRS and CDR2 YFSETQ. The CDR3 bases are TGCGCCAGCAACCAAATAAGGACAGGGGCCCGGGAGCAGTACTTC. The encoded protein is CASNQIRTGAREQYF.

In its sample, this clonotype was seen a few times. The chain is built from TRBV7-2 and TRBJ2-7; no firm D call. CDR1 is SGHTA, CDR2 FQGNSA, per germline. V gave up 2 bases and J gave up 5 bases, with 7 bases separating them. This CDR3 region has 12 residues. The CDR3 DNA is TGTGCCAGCAGCTTACAGGTCCACGAGCAGTACTTC. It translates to CASSLQVHEQYF.

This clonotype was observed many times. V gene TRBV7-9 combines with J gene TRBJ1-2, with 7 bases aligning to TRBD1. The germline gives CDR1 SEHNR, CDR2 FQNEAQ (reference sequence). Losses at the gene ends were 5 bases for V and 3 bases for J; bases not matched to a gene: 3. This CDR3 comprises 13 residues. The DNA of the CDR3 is TGTGCCAGCAGCGACCAGGGGGACTATGGCTACACCTTC. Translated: CASSDQGDYGYTF.

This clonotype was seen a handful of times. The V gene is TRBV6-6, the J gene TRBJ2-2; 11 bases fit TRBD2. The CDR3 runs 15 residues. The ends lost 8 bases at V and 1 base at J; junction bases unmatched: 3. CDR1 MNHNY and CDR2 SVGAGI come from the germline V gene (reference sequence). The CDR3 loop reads CASRLAGGNTGELFF. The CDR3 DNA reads TGTGCCAGCCGTCTAGCGGGGGGGAACACCGGGGAGCTGTTTTTT.

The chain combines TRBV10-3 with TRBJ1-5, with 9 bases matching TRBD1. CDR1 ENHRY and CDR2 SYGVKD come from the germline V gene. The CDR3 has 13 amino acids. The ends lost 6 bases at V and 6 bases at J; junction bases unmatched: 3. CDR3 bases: TGTGCCATCAGACCGGGACAGGGTCAGCCCCAGCATTTT. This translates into CAIRPGQGQPQHF.